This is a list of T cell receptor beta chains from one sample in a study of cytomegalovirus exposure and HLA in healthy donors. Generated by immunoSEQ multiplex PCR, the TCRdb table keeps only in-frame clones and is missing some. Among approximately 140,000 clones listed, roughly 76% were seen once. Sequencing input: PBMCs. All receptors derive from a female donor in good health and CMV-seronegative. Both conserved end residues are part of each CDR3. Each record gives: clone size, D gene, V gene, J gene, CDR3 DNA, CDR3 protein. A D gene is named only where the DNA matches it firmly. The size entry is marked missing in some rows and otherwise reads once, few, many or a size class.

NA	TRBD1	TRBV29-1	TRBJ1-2	TGCAGCGGGGGGACAGCGGTAACTATTGATGGCTACACCTTC	CSGGTAVTIDGYTF
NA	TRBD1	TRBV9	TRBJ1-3	TGTGCCAGCAGCTCCCTAGGGGGACAGGGGCTAAGTGGAAACACCATATATTTT	CASSSLGGQGLSGNTIYF
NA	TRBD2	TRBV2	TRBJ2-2	TGTGCCAGCAGTGAGACTAGCGGGAACACCGGGGAGCTGTTTTTT	CASSETSGNTGELFF
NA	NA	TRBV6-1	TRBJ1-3	TGTGCCAGCAGTGAAGATAGGTATAGCGATAACACCATATATTTT	CASSEDRYSDNTIYF
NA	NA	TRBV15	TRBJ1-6	TGTGCCACCAGCAGAGAGTCCGCCAGCTCCTATAATTCACCCCTCCACTTT	CATSRESASSYNSPLHF
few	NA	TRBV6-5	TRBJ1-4	TGTGCCAGCAGGGACGGACCGCCGGGGGAAAAACTGTTTTTT	CASRDGPPGEKLFF
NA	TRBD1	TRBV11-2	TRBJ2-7	TGTGCCAGCAGCCGGGACAGGGGCGAGCAGTACTTC	CASSRDRGEQYF
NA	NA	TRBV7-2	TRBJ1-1	TGTGCCAGCAGCTTATCCTCTTTGACAGCCTCGGGAGCTTTCTTT	CASSLSSLTASGAFF
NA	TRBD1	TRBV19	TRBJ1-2	TGTACCAGTAGTATAGATCCCACAGGGGGCTATGGCTACACCTTC	CTSSIDPTGGYGYTF
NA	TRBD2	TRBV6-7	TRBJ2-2	TGTGCCAGCAGTTATCTGGCGGGAGCGGACACCGGGGAGCTGTTTTTT	CASSYLAGADTGELFF
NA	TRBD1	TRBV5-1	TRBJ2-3	TGCGCCAGCAGCTTTAGGACAGGGGCAGATACGCAGTATTTT	CASSFRTGADTQYF
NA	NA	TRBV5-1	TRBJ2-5	TGCGCCAGCAGCTACAGGGACGGGCTCGAGACCCAGTACTTC	CASSYRDGLETQYF
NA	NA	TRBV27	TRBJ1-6	TGTGCCAGCAGTTTAACCGGCAGGGGAGCTTCACCCCTCCACTTT	CASSLTGRGASPLHF
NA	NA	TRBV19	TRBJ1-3	TGTGCCAGTAGTCTTGGGACACACTCTGGAAACACCATATATTTT	CASSLGTHSGNTIYF
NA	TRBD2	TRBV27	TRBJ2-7	TGTGCCAGCGGGGGGGGGTCATACGAGCAGTACTTC	CASGGGSYEQYF
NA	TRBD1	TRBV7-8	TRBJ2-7	TGTGCCAGCAGCTTCGGGACAGGGAGCTACGAGCAGTACTTC	CASSFGTGSYEQYF
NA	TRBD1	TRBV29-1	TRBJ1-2	TGCAGTGGACAGGGTGGTGATGGCTACACCTTC	CSGQGGDGYTF